Below are 22 T cell receptor beta chains sequenced from a single sample in a study of T cell repertoires and HLA-DP antigens. This table comes from immunoSEQ multiplex PCR, and its TCRdb copy is limited to in-frame clones, with some not included. This table has about 89,000 clones, roughly 86% appearing once. Their antigens are not known. Sequences were obtained from CD4+ T cells from PBMCs. The source of these receptors is a man over 45 in good health and CMV-seronegative.

The V and J genes are TRBV28 and TRBJ2-7; D is perhaps TRBD1 or TRBD2 (7 bases each). Germline loops: CDR1 MDHEN, CDR2 SYDVKM. The CDR3 length is 14 residues. V lost 6 bases and J 2 bases, leaving 14 bases between the germline ends. The CDR3 DNA is TGTGCCAGCAGGAGACAGGGAGGGCCCTACGAGCAGTACTTC. It codes for CASRRQGGPYEQYF.

The chain employs TRBV7-9 and TRBJ2-5; the D gene is possibly TRBD1 (6 bases). The germline CDR1 and CDR2 sequences are SEHNR and FQNEAQ (reference sequence). The CDR3 extends over 15 amino acids. Trimming shortened V by 1 base and J by 1 base, and 10 bases separated the two germline ends. The CDR3 loop is CASSLGTVSQETQYF. CDR3 nucleotides: TGTGCCAGCAGCTTAGGGACAGTGAGCCAAGAGACCCAGTACTTC.

This clone was seen once. The rearrangement uses TRBV11-2 and TRBJ2-1; possible D gene TRBD2, 5 bases. The CDR3 has 14 amino acids. From germline, CDR1 is SGHAT and CDR2 FQNNGV. V lost 0 bases to trimming and J lost 8 bases, with 11 bases between them. The CDR3 bases are TGTGCCAGCAGCTTAGAAGGAGGCGTATATGAGCAGTTCTTC. Its protein product is CASSLEGGVYEQFF. The entire variable domain, with the rest obtained from reference TRBV11-2 and TRBJ2-1, is as follows: EAGVAQSPRYKIIEKRQSVAFWCNPISGHATLYWYQQILGQGPKLLIQFQNNGVVDDSQLPKDRFSAERLKGVDSTLKIQPAKLEDSAVYLCASSLEGGVYEQFFGPGTRLTVL.

The V and J genes are TRBV19 and TRBJ2-1, with 11 bases lining up with TRBD1. Germline V gene sequence: CDR1 LNHDA, CDR2 SQIVND (reference sequence). V gave up 6 bases and J gave up 6 bases; unmatched junction bases: 10. The CDR3 is 16 residues long. This CDR3 is CASRSPTGTGGNEQFF. The CDR3 DNA follows: TGTGCCAGTAGATCGCCAACCGGGACAGGGGGCAATGAGCAGTTCTTC.

The chain uses TRBV18 and TRBJ1-4; 8 positions agree with TRBD1. The germline CDR1 and CDR2 sequences are KGHSH and LQKENI. V gave up 6 bases and J gave up 6 bases; unmatched junction bases: 6. The CDR3 loop spans 14 amino acids. The CDR3 loop reads CASSKTGADEKLFF. The CDR3 nucleotides read TGTGCCAGCTCTAAGACAGGGGCCGATGAAAAACTGTTTTTT.

V usage is TRBV9 and J usage is TRBJ2-6, with no clear D. This CDR3 has 15 residues. V lost 0 bases, J lost 2 bases, and 6 bases lay in between. Per germline, CDR1 SGDLS and CDR2 YYNGEE. The CDR3 nucleotides read TGTGCCAGCAGCGTAGTGCAGACTGGGGCCAACGTCCTGACTTTC. Its protein is CASSVVQTGANVLTF.

V usage is TRBV28 and J usage is TRBJ2-3; TRBD2 might be the D (6 bases). CDR3 size: 13 residues. The germline V gene encodes CDR1 MDHEN and CDR2 SYDVKM. The V end was cut by 3 bases, the J end by 3 bases, with 7 bases between. CDR3 region: CASSLLATDTQYF. DNA of the CDR3: TGTGCCAGCAGTTTGCTAGCGACAGATACGCAGTATTTT.

This CDR3 reads CASSLGAIGAGGGEQFF. CDR3 bases: TGTGCCAGCAGCTTAGGGGCGATTGGGGCAGGGGGAGGTGAGCAGTTCTTC. The chain uses TRBV11-2 and TRBJ2-1; D perhaps matches TRBD1 (7 bases). Trimming stripped 1 base from V and 9 bases from J, with 22 bases between. The CDR3 runs 17 residues. Germline CDR1 SGHAT, CDR2 FQNNGV. Variable domain in full (rest from reference TRBV11-2 and TRBJ2-1): EAGVAQSPRYKIIEKRQSVAFWCNPISGHATLYWYQQILGQGPKLLIQFQNNGVVDDSQLPKDRFSAERLKGVDSTLKIQPAKLEDSAVYLCASSLGAIGAGGGEQFFGPGTRLTVL.

The chain has TRBV27 and TRBJ1-5; D unclear. Germline CDR1 reads MNHEY; CDR2 reads SMNVEV (reference sequence). The CDR3 has 12 residues. V gave up 1 base and J gave up 7 bases, with 5 bases separating them. The CDR3 DNA follows: TGTGCCAGCAGTTTATTAGGCCAGCCCCAGCATTTT. Encoded protein: CASSLLGQPQHF.

The V call is TRBV6-1, the J call TRBJ1-2, with 7 nucleotides matching TRBD1. The CDR3 totals 13 residues. J was trimmed by 6 bases and V by 7 bases; bases with no gene match: 8. Per germline, CDR1 MNHNS and CDR2 SASEGT. CDR3 nucleotide sequence: TGTGCCAGCACCCTACGTGGGACAGATGGCTACACCTTC. As protein: CASTLRGTDGYTF.

This chain uses TRBV7-5 with TRBJ1-5. TRBV7-5 is classified as a pseudogene. CDR3 length: 15 amino acids. The CDR3 region is CARSLWEVGNQPQHF. The CDR3 nucleotides are TGTGCCAGAAGCTTATGGGAAGTGGGCAATCAGCCCCAGCATTTT.

The chain links TRBV14 to TRBJ2-2; D might be TRBD2 (5 bases). The CDR3 has 17 amino acids. Germline V gene data show CDR1 as SGHDN and CDR2 as FVKESK. V lost 1 base to trimming and J lost 1 base, with 13 bases between them. The CDR3 region is CASSQAPGWQNTGELFF. The CDR3 DNA sequence: TGTGCCAGCAGCCAAGCTCCGGGGTGGCAGAACACCGGGGAGCTGTTTTTT.

The chain links TRBV7-8 to TRBJ1-4; TRBD1 aligns across 10 bases. With 5 bases clipped from V and 0 bases from J, the junction kept 9 bases outside the gene matches. This CDR3 comprises 18 residues. The germline CDR1 and CDR2 sequences are SGHVS and FQNEAQ. The CDR3, as DNA: TGTGCCAGCAGCCAATACCGGGACAGGGGTGCAACTAATGAAAAACTGTTTTTT. Translation gives CASSQYRDRGATNEKLFF.

The chain joins TRBV9 to TRBJ2-2; TRBD1 matches 9 bases. The CDR3 loop spans 16 amino acids. J gave up 4 bases and V 3 bases, and 7 bases lay outside the gene matches. Germline V gene sequence: CDR1 SGDLS, CDR2 YYNGEE. CDR3 in DNA: TGTGCCAGCAGCGGCCACAGGGGGCGCTTCACCGGGGAGCTGTTTTTT. Translating gives CASSGHRGRFTGELFF.

The chain links TRBV28 to TRBJ1-5; D gene ambiguous. Germline V gene sequence: CDR1 MDHEN, CDR2 SYDVKM. V was shortened by 7 bases and J by 5 bases, with 9 bases between the two germline ends. This CDR3 is 12 amino acids long. The CDR3, as DNA: TGTGCCAGCAATCCAATCGATCAGCCCCAGCATTTT. Protein sequence: CASNPIDQPQHF.

V gene TRBV9 combines with J gene TRBJ1-2, with D uncertain. The CDR3 contains 13 residues. Trimming shortened V by 2 bases and J by 4 bases, and 9 bases separated the two germline ends. The germline V gene encodes CDR1 SGDLS and CDR2 YYNGEE. Here the CDR3 reads CASSVLRIYGYTF. DNA of the CDR3: TGTGCCAGCAGCGTTTTGAGGATCTATGGCTACACCTTC.

This clone was detected many times. This CDR3 reads CASRRTVRNTEAFF. In DNA form, the CDR3 reads TGTGCCAGCAGGCGTACAGTTAGGAACACTGAAGCTTTCTTT. This chain links TRBV7-8 with TRBJ1-1; no definite D call. Germline V gives CDR1 SGHVS, CDR2 FQNEAQ. V was pared by 6 bases and J by 1 base, with 12 bases between. CDR3 length: 14 residues. Filled out from reference TRBV7-8 and TRBJ1-1, the complete variable domain reads GAGVSQSPRYKVAKRGQDVALRCDPISGHVSLFWYQQALGQGPEFLTYFQNEAQLDKSGLPSDRFFAERPEGSVSTLKIQRTQQEDSAVYLCASRRTVRNTEAFFGQGTRLTVV.

The V gene is TRBV28, the J gene TRBJ2-2; D not resolved. The CDR3 is 13 amino acids. Trimming took off 6 bases at V and 3 bases at J, with 8 bases between the two ends. Germline-derived CDR1 and CDR2 are MDHEN and SYDVKM. The CDR3 sequence: CASSGPYTGELFF. CDR3 bases: TGTGCCAGCAGCGGGCCCTACACCGGGGAGCTGTTTTTT.

V usage is TRBV2 and J usage is TRBJ2-3; D not certain. Germline V gene data show CDR1 as SNHLY and CDR2 as FYNNEI. V gave up 0 bases and J gave up 1 base, with 2 bases separating them. The length of the CDR3 is 13 residues. Here the CDR3 DNA reads TGTGCCAGCAGTGAAGCAGGCACAGATACGCAGTATTTT. Amino acids: CASSEAGTDTQYF.

This clone is a singleton in its sample. The chain joins TRBV19 to TRBJ1-2; 8 nucleotides line up with TRBD1. Germline V CDR1 and CDR2: LNHDA, SQIVND (reference sequence). Trimming removed 7 bases from V and 5 bases from J; junction bases left unmatched: 3. This CDR3 spans 12 amino acids. The CDR3 region has the DNA TGTGCCAGTATGGACAGGGAATATGGCTACACCTTC. Its translation is CASMDREYGYTF.

The CDR3 sequence: CASSRLLAGQETQYF. CDR3 coding DNA: TGTGCCAGCAGCCGCTTACTAGCGGGGCAAGAGACCCAGTACTTC. The chain recombines TRBV9 with TRBJ2-5; TRBD2 matches at 10 bases. V lost 4 bases, J lost 2 bases, and 5 bases stayed unmatched. The CDR3 runs to 15 residues. Germline CDR1 is SGDLS and CDR2 is YYNGEE. Full variable domain (outside the CDR3, taken from reference TRBV9 and TRBJ2-5): DSGVTQTPKHLITATGQRVTLRCSPRSGDLSVYWYQQSLDQGLQFLIQYYNGEERAKGNILERFSAQQFPDLHSELNLSSLELGDSALYFCASSRLLAGQETQYFGPGTRLLVL.

The V gene is TRBV14, the J gene TRBJ2-7; D may be TRBD2 (6 bases). CDR1 and CDR2 (germline): SGHDN, FVKESK. The V end was cut by 0 bases, the J end by 9 bases, with 15 bases between. The CDR3 runs to 14 residues. Written as DNA, the CDR3 is TGTGCCAGCAGCCAAGATCTGGCGGGACGGCGGCAGTACTTC. Its translation: CASSQDLAGRRQYF.